These 13 T cell receptor beta chains originate from one sample sequenced in a study of beta chain features in type 1 diabetes. Overall study findings and caveats: Moderately but significantly shorter TCRB CDR3s were found in Type 1 diabetes patients in all four CD4+ subsets.

What was sequenced were expressed TCRB transcripts, since all of the isolated RNA had been reverse transcribed. Method: immunoSEQ multiplex PCR; TCRdb's copy keeps in-frame clones and lacks some. The sample includes hundreds of thousands of clones, about an eighth of them seen just once. No antigens are known for them. The sample taken for sequencing was naive CD4+ T cells from blood. Receptor source: a young man with type 1 diabetes.

Remarks on this clone: The same CDR3 arises from other DNA sequences in this sample as well. The chain links TRBV2 to TRBJ1-1, with TRBD1 matching over 7 bases. Trimming removed 6 bases from V and 0 bases from J; junction bases left unmatched: 4. CDR3 length: 14 amino acids. The germline CDR1 and CDR2 sequences are SNHLY and FYNNEI. In DNA, the CDR3 is TGTGCCAGCAGGGGGACAGATTTGAACACTGAAGCTTTCTTT. It codes for CASRGTDLNTEAFF.

This clone showed up just a few times. This chain joins TRBV20-1 and TRBJ2-2; D is unresolved. Trimming removed 3 bases at V and 5 bases at J, with 4 bases between. Germline loops: CDR1 DFQATT, CDR2 SNEGSKA (reference sequence). This CDR3 spans 11 amino acids. The CDR3 region is CSASMTGELFF. As DNA, the CDR3 is TGCAGTGCTAGTATGACCGGGGAGCTGTTTTTT.

This clone was observed a few times. The same CDR3 also results from other DNA sequences found in this sample. The chain combines TRBV6-1 with TRBJ2-5; D gene uncertain. There are 11 residues in the CDR3. The V gene's germline CDR1 is MNHNS and CDR2 SASEGT. With 2 bases removed from V and 5 bases from J, the gap between germline ends came to 3 bases. The CDR3 nucleotides are TGTGCCAGCAGTGAATCGGAGACCCAGTACTTC. As protein: CASSESETQYF.

This clone was detected a few times. The rearrangement uses TRBV19 and TRBJ2-5; possibly TRBD1 for D (6 bases). V lost 11 bases to trimming and J lost 4 bases, with 17 bases between them. Germline CDR1 LNHDA, CDR2 SQIVND (reference sequence). CDR3 size: 13 residues. The DNA of the CDR3 is TGTGCCGCCGGGGCACAGGGTGGAGAGACCCAGTACTTC. Protein sequence: CAAGAQGGETQYF.

This chain joins TRBV30 and TRBJ1-3; TRBD1 matches 7 bases. Germline CDR1 and CDR2: GTSNPN and SVGIG (reference sequence). Trimming took 2 bases from V and 0 from J; bases not matched to a gene: 10. CDR3 size: 17 residues. The CDR3 protein is CAWSLSSTGNSGNTIYF. CDR3 in DNA: TGTGCCTGGAGTCTATCATCGACAGGGAACTCTGGAAACACCATATATTTT.

CDR3 nucleotide sequence: TGTGCCAGCAGCGTAGATGGGGGTAATAGCAATCAGCCCCAGCATTTT. Translating gives CASSVDGGNSNQPQHF. V is TRBV9 and J is TRBJ1-5; D is perhaps TRBD1 (5 bases). The CDR3 has 16 amino acids. The V end lost 0 bases, the J end lost 0 bases, and 10 bases lay between the germline ends. Germline CDR1 reads SGDLS; CDR2 reads YYNGEE.

The chain combines TRBV7-8 with TRBJ2-2, with D perhaps being TRBD1 or TRBD2 (5 bases each). The CDR3 is made up of 15 amino acids. V lost 5 bases and J 4 bases, leaving 14 bases between the germline ends. Germline CDR1 and CDR2: SGHVS and FQNEAQ. The CDR3 is CASSPPGPSTGELFF. The CDR3 region has the DNA TGTGCCAGCAGCCCACCGGGACCATCCACCGGGGAGCTGTTTTTT.

This clone has just a few counts. The rearrangement joins TRBV9 to TRBJ2-2; a weak D match, TRBD1 (5 bases). Germline V CDR1 and CDR2: SGDLS, YYNGEE. The CDR3 is made up of 15 amino acids. Trimming shortened V by 0 bases and J by 6 bases, and 12 bases separated the two germline ends. The CDR3 is CASSVVPGQAGELFF. For the CDR3, the DNA is TGTGCCAGCAGCGTAGTACCAGGGCAGGCCGGGGAGCTGTTTTTT.

This sequence joins TRBV5-1 and TRBJ2-1, with 9 bases matching TRBD2. Germline-derived CDR1 and CDR2 are SGHRS and YFSETQ. This CDR3 region has 15 residues. The ends lost 7 bases at V and 6 bases at J; junction bases unmatched: 11. The CDR3 loop reads CASATGTSPSNEQFF. The CDR3 DNA sequence: TGCGCCAGCGCGACCGGGACTAGCCCCTCCAATGAGCAGTTCTTC.

This clone was seen a few times. The rearrangement uses TRBV27 and TRBJ1-1; 10 positions agree with TRBD1. After removal of 0 bases from V and 4 bases from J, the junction contained 2 bases not matched to a gene. Germline loops: CDR1 MNHEY, CDR2 SMNVEV (reference sequence). The CDR3 consists of 15 residues. CDR3 bases: TGTGCCAGCAGTTTATCTCGGGACAGGGGCACTGAAGCTTTCTTT. Its protein is CASSLSRDRGTEAFF.

This clone was found a few times. CDR3 nucleotide sequence: TGTGCCAGCAGCCAAACGGTGCTGGACTCCCAGTATTTT. This translates into CASSQTVLDSQYF. The chain recombines TRBV5-6 with TRBJ2-3; TRBD2 might be the D (5 bases). CDR3 length: 13 amino acids. Trimming took off 4 bases at V and 12 bases at J, with 18 bases between the two ends. Germline V CDR1 and CDR2: SGHDT, YYEEEE.

This clone was counted only a few times. V and J are TRBV18 and TRBJ1-5, with TRBD1 matching 8 bases. The CDR3 length is 14 residues. V lost 5 bases to trimming and J lost 9 bases; unmatched junction nucleotides: 9. Germline CDR1 is KGHSH and CDR2 is LQKENI. The CDR3 coding sequence is TGTGCCAGCTCAGCAGACAGGGGCCAAGGGCCCCAGCATTTT. Protein sequence: CASSADRGQGPQHF.

This clone has just a few counts. DNA of the CDR3: TGTGCCAGCACCGTACAGGGGACATACAATGAGCAGTTCTTC. Its protein is CASTVQGTYNEQFF. This chain connects TRBV6-5 to TRBJ2-1; 7 nucleotides line up with TRBD1. J lost 4 bases, V lost 7 bases, and 7 bases had no gene match. This CDR3 comprises 14 residues. CDR1 MNHEY and CDR2 SVGAGI come from the germline V gene.